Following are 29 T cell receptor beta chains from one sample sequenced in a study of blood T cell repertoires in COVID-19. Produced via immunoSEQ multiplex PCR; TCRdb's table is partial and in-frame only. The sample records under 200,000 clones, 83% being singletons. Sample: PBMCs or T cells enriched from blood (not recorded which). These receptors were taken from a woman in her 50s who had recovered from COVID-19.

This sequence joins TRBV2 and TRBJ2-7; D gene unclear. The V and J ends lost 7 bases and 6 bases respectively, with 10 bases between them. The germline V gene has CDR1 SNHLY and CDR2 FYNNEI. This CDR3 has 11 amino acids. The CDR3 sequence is CASTLRAEQYV. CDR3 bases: TGTGCCAGCACCCTACGAGCCGAGCAGTACGTC.

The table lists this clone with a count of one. CDR3 in DNA: TGTGCCAGCAGTTACTCGTACCGGGACTATGGCTACACCTTC. Amino acid sequence: CASSYSYRDYGYTF. This sequence joins TRBV6-5 and TRBJ1-2, with no clear D. The CDR3 covers 14 residues. Deletions cut 0 bases from V and 3 bases from J, with 8 bases between. Per the germline V gene, CDR1 is MNHEY and CDR2 is SVGAGI.

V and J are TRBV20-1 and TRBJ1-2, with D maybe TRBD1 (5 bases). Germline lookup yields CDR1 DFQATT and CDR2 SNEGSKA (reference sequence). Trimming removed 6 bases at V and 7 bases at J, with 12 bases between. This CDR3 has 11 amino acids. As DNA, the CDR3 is TGCAGTGCCCAGGGACTTCTTGGCTACACCTTC. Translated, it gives CSAQGLLGYTF.

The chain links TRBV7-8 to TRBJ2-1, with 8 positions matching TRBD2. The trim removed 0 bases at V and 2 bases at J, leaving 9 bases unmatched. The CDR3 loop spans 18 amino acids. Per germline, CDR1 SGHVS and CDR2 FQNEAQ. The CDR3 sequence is CASSLAQASGSAYNEQFF. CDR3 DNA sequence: TGTGCCAGCAGCTTAGCGCAGGCTAGCGGGTCCGCCTACAATGAGCAGTTCTTC.

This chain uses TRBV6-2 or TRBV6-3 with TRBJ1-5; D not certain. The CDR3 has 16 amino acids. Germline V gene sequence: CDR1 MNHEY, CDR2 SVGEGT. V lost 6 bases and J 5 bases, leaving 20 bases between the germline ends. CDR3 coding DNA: TGTGCCAGCAGCCGTGGGCCTCGGAGGAGTTATCAGCCCCAGCATTTT. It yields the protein CASSRGPRRSYQPQHF.

CDR3 nucleotides: TGTGCCAGCAGTTTAGGACTTCAGGGGGCGAACACTGAAGCTTTCTTT. Its protein is CASSLGLQGANTEAFF. The rearrangement uses TRBV28 and TRBJ1-1, with 8 bases identical to TRBD1. CDR3 length equals 16 residues. Germline assignment: CDR1 MDHEN and CDR2 SYDVKM. Trimming removed 2 bases from V and 1 base from J; junction bases left unmatched: 6.

CDR3 in DNA: TGTGCCAGCAGTCGAGTCCCGGGACTAGCCCAAGAGACCCAGTACTTC. The encoded protein is CASSRVPGLAQETQYF. The chain combines TRBV6-2 or TRBV6-3 with TRBJ2-5, with 9 bases matching TRBD2. The CDR3 is made up of 16 amino acids. CDR1 and CDR2 (germline): MNHEY, SVGEGT. V dropped 5 bases and J dropped 1; count of bases not matched to a gene: 8.

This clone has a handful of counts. Here the CDR3 DNA reads TGTGCCAGCAGTGAAACAGGGGGCGGAAGGTATGGCTACACCTTC. Its protein product is CASSETGGGRYGYTF. V usage is TRBV2 and J usage is TRBJ1-2; the match to TRBD1 covers 9 bases. This CDR3 spans 15 amino acids. Per the germline V gene, CDR1 is SNHLY and CDR2 is FYNNEI. The trim removed 2 bases at V and 5 bases at J, leaving 6 bases unmatched.

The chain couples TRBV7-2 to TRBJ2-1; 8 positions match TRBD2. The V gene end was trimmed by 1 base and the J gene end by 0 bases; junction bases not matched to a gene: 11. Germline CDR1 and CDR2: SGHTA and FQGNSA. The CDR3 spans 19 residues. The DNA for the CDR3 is TGTGCCAGCAGCTTAGGGCGATCTAGCGGGCGATCCTCCTACAATGAGCAGTTCTTC. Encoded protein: CASSLGRSSGRSSYNEQFF. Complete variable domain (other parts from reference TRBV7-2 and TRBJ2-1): GAGVSQSPSNKVTEKGKDVELRCDPISGHTALYWYRQSLGQGLEFLIYFQGNSAPDKSGLPSDRFSAERTGGSVSTLTIQRTQQEDSAVYLCASSLGRSSGRSSYNEQFFGPGTRLTVL.

In DNA form, the CDR3 reads TGTGCCAGTAGTATTTCGGCGGGAGGGCAAAGAGGTGAGCAGTTCTTC. Its translation: CASSISAGGQRGEQFF. V and J are TRBV19 and TRBJ2-1, with 9 bases identical to TRBD2. After removal of 3 bases from V and 9 bases from J, the junction contained 12 bases not matched to a gene. This CDR3 is built from 16 residues. CDR1 is LNHDA, CDR2 SQIVND, per germline (reference sequence). Full variable domain (rest looked up from reference TRBV19 and TRBJ2-1): DGGITQSPKYLFRKEGQNVTLSCEQNLNHDAMYWYRQDPGQGLRLIYYSQIVNDFQKGDIAEGYSVSREKKESFPLTVTSAQKNPTAFYLCASSISAGGQRGEQFFGPGTRLTVL.

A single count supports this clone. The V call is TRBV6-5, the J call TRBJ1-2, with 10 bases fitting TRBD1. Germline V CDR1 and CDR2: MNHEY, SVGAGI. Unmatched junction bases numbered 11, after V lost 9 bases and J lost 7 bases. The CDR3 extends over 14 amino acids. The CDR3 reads CASSESGQGVGYTF. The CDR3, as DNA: TGTGCCAGTTCTGAATCCGGACAGGGGGTTGGCTACACCTTC.

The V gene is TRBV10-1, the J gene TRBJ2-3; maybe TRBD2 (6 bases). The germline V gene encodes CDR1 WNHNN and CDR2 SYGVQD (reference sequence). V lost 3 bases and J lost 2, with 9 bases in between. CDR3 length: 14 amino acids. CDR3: CASSDSGYTDTQYF. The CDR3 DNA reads TGCGCCAGCAGTGATAGCGGTTACACAGATACGCAGTATTTT.

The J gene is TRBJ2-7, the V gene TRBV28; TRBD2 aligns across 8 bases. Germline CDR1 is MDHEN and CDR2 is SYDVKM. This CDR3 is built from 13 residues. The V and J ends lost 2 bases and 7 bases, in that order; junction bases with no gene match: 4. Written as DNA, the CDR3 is TGTGCCAGCAGTTTACCGGGACTAGGGGAGCAGTACGTC. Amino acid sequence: CASSLPGLGEQYV.

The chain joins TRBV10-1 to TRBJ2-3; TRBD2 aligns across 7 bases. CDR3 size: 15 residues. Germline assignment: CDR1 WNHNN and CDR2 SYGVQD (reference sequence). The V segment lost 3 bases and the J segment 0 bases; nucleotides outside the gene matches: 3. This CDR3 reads CASSDPSGSTDTQYF. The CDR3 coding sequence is TGCGCCAGCAGTGACCCTAGCGGCAGCACAGATACGCAGTATTTT.

CDR3 nucleotide sequence: TGTGCCAGCAGCTCACGAGGACGGGATAGCAATCAGCCCCAGCATTTT. Translating gives CASSSRGRDSNQPQHF. The chain uses TRBV7-3 and TRBJ1-5; D is unclear. Per germline, CDR1 SGHTA and CDR2 FQGTGA. V shed 4 bases and J shed 0 bases, with 13 bases lying between them. The CDR3 runs 16 residues.

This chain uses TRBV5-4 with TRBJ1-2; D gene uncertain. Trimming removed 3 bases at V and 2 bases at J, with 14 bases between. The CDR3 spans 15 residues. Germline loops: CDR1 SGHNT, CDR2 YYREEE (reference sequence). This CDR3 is CASSWRMGANYGYTF. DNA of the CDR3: TGTGCCAGCAGCTGGCGGATGGGTGCCAACTATGGCTACACCTTC.

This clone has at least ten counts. CDR3 nucleotides: TGTGCCAGCAGCTTCAGGACAGCAAAGGAGACCCAGTACTTC. Translation gives CASSFRTAKETQYF. V and J are TRBV5-5 and TRBJ2-5; possible D gene TRBD1, 6 bases. Germline CDR1 and CDR2: SGHKS and YYEKEE (reference sequence). Trimming removed 2 bases from V and 5 bases from J, with 13 bases in between. The CDR3 has 14 amino acids.

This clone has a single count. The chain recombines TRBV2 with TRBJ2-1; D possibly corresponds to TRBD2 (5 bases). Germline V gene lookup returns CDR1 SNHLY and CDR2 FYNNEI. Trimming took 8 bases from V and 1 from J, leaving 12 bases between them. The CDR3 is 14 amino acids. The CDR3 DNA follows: TGTGCCAGCGGCGAGGGCCGATCCTACAATGAGCAGTTCTTC. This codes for CASGEGRSYNEQFF. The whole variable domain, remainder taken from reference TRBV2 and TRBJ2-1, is EPEVTQTPSHQVTQMGQEVILRCVPISNHLYFYWYRQILGQKVEFLVSFYNNEISEKSEIFDDQFSVERPDGSNFTLKIRSTKLEDSAMYFCASGEGRSYNEQFFGPGTRLTVL.

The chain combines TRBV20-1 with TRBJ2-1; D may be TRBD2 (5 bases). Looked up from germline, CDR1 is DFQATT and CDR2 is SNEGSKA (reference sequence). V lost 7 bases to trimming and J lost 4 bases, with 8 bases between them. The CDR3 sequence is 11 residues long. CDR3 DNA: TGCAGTGTCGGAGGATACAATGAGCAGTTCTTC. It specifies CSVGGYNEQFF.

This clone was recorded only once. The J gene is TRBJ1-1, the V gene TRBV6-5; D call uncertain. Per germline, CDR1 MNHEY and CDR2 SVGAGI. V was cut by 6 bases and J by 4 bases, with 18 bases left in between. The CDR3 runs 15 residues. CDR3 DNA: TGTGCCAGCAGCCAGGAAATCCCAGGAGGCACTGAAGCTTTCTTT. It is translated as CASSQEIPGGTEAFF.

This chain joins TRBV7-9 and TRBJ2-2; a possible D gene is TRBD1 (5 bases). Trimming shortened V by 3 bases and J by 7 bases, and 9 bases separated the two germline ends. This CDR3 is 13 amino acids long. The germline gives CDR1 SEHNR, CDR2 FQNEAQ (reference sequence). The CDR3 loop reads CASSLLGDGELFF. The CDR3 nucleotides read TGTGCCAGCAGCTTGTTAGGGGACGGGGAGCTGTTTTTT.

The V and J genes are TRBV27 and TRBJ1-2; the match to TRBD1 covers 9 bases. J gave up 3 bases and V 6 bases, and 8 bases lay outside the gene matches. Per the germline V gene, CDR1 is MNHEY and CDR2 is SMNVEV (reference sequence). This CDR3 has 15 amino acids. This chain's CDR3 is CASSIRTGVDYGYTF. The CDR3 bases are TGTGCCAGCAGCATACGGACAGGGGTCGACTATGGCTACACCTTC.

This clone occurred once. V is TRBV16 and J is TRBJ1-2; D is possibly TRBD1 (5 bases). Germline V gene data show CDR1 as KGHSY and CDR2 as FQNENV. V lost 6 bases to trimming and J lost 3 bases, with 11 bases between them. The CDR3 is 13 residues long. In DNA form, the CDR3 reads TGTGCCAGCAGTCGCAGGGTGTACTATGGCTACACCTTC. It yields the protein CASSRRVYYGYTF.

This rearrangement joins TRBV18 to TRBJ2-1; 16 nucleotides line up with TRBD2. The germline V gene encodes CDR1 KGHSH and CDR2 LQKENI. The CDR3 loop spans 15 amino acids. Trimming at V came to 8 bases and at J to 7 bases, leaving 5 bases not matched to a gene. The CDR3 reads CASPGLAGGPNEQFF. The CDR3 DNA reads TGTGCCAGCCCGGGACTAGCGGGAGGGCCAAATGAGCAGTTCTTC. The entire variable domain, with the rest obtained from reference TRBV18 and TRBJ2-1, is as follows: NAGVMQNPRHLVRRRGQEARLRCSPMKGHSHVYWYRQLPEEGLKFMVYLQKENIIDESGMPKERFSAEFPKEGPSILRIQQVVRGDSAAYFCASPGLAGGPNEQFFGPGTRLTVL.

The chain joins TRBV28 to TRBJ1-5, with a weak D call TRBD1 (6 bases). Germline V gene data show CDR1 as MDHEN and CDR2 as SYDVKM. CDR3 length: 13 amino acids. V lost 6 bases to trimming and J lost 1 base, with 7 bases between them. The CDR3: CASRGQSNQPQHF. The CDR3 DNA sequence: TGTGCCAGCAGAGGACAGAGCAATCAGCCCCAGCATTTT.

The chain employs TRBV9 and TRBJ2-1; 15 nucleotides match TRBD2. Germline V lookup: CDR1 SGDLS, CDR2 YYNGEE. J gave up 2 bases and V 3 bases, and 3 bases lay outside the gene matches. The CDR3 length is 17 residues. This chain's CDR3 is CASSGWTSGGAYNEQFF. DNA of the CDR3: TGTGCCAGCAGCGGATGGACTAGCGGGGGGGCCTACAATGAGCAGTTCTTC.

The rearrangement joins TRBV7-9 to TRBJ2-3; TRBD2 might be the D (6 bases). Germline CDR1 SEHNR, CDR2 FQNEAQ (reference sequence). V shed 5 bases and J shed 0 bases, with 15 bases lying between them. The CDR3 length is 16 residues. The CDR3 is CASSPTRDQSTDTQYF. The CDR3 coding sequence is TGTGCCAGCAGCCCGACGCGGGACCAAAGCACAGATACGCAGTATTTT.

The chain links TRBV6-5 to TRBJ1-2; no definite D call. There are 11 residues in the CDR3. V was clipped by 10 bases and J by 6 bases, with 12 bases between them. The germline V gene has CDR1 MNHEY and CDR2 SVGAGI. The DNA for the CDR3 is TGTGCCATTTCGGCGCGGAATGGCTACACCTTC. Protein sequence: CAISARNGYTF.

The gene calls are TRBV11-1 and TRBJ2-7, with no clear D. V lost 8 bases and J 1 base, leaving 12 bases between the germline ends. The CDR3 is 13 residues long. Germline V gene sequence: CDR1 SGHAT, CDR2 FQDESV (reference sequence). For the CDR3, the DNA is TGTGCCAGCGCGAGCTCTCCATCCTACGAGCAGTACGTC. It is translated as CASASSPSYEQYV.